One sample yielded the 32 T cell receptor beta chains listed below, sequenced in a study of cytomegalovirus exposure and HLA in healthy donors. Primers for the PCR totalled 60 Vbeta and 13 Jbeta. Measured with immunoSEQ multiplex PCR; TCRdb has only the in-frame clones, and not every one. The sample holds over 150,000 clones, 80% seen once. Source material: PBMCs. The receptors were gathered from a woman in her thirties or forties in good health and CMV-seropositive.

The CDR3 protein is CASSLSSTYGYTF. CDR3 bases: TGTGCCAGCAGCTTGAGCTCTACCTATGGCTACACCTTC. This rearrangement joins TRBV5-5 to TRBJ1-2; D remains unclear. CDR1 is SGHKS, CDR2 YYEKEE, per germline (reference sequence). There are 13 residues in the CDR3. Trimming stripped 1 base from V and 4 bases from J, with 8 bases between.

The chain employs TRBV7-9 and TRBJ1-2; 10 nucleotides match TRBD1. V shed 8 bases and J 0 bases; nucleotides not matched to a gene: 6. CDR1 and CDR2 (germline): SEHNR, FQNEAQ (reference sequence). CDR3 size: 15 residues. The CDR3 loop is CASGTGVSSNYGYTF. The DNA for the CDR3 is TGTGCCAGCGGGACAGGGGTTTCCTCTAACTATGGCTACACCTTC. The entire variable domain, with the rest obtained from reference TRBV7-9 and TRBJ1-2, is as follows: DTGVSQNPRHKITKRGQNVTFRCDPISEHNRLYWYRQTLGQGPEFLTYFQNEAQLEKSRLLSDRFSAERPKGSFSTLEIQRTEQGDSAMYLCASGTGVSSNYGYTFGSGTRLTVV.

In this sample, this clone is medium-sized. The sample has other DNA sequences that encode this CDR3 too. The genes are TRBV6-6 and TRBJ2-2, with 7 bases matching TRBD2. The CDR3 is 13 amino acids. V gave up 7 bases and J gave up 2 bases; unmatched junction bases: 1. In germline, CDR1 is MNHNY, CDR2 SVGAGI (reference sequence). This CDR3 reads CASKAGNTGELFF. The CDR3 DNA sequence: TGTGCCAGCAAAGCGGGAAACACCGGGGAGCTGTTTTTT.

Here the CDR3 reads CASSLSRDSRETQYF. The DNA for the CDR3 is TGTGCCAGCAGTTTATCGCGGGACTCTAGGGAGACCCAGTACTTC. The chain combines TRBV27 with TRBJ2-5; TRBD2 might be the D (6 bases). Germline V gene lookup returns CDR1 MNHEY and CDR2 SMNVEV (reference sequence). With 0 bases removed from V and 5 bases from J, the gap between germline ends came to 13 bases. The CDR3 is 15 amino acids.

The CDR3 reads CASSLVRGGFYNEQFF. The CDR3 bases are TGTGCCAGCAGCTTAGTGCGGGGAGGCTTCTACAATGAGCAGTTCTTC. The chain has TRBV7-8 and TRBJ2-1; D perhaps matches TRBD2 (6 bases). Germline loops: CDR1 SGHVS, CDR2 FQNEAQ. V was shortened by 1 base and J by 3 bases, with 13 bases between the two germline ends. The CDR3 length is 16 residues.

This chain connects TRBV9 to TRBJ1-2, with D unclear. Trimming stripped 4 bases from V and 4 bases from J, with 14 bases between. Germline CDR1 reads SGDLS; CDR2 reads YYNGEE. This CDR3 has 14 amino acids. In DNA form, the CDR3 reads TGTGCCAGCAGCCCTGGGAGGGAGGGCTATGGCTACACCTTC. Translation gives CASSPGREGYGYTF.

V usage is TRBV5-4 and J usage is TRBJ2-3, with D hard to call. V lost 2 bases and J lost 0, with 10 bases in between. Germline V CDR1 and CDR2: SGHNT, YYREEE (reference sequence). The CDR3 is made up of 15 amino acids. CDR3 nucleotides: TGTGCCAGCAGCTTTCGATCACAGAGCACAGATACGCAGTATTTT. Translating it yields CASSFRSQSTDTQYF.

The chain couples TRBV5-1 to TRBJ1-1, with a tentative D call TRBD1 (6 bases). Looked up from germline, CDR1 is SGHRS and CDR2 is YFSETQ. The CDR3 runs 13 residues. The V gene lost 4 bases and the J gene lost 2 bases, with 9 bases spanning the gap. This chain's CDR3 is CASSPTGNTEAFF. The CDR3 DNA is TGCGCCAGCAGCCCGACAGGAAACACTGAAGCTTTCTTT.

The V and J genes are TRBV9 and TRBJ1-3; D is possibly TRBD1 (5 bases). Germline V gives CDR1 SGDLS, CDR2 YYNGEE. V lost 4 bases and J lost 1, with 18 bases in between. The CDR3 runs 17 residues. CDR3 DNA sequence: TGTGCCAGCAGCCCTCAACCGGGACTCCAGTCTGGAAACACCATATATTTT. Amino acids: CASSPQPGLQSGNTIYF.

V and J are TRBV7-3 and TRBJ2-4, with 7 bases fitting TRBD2. V gave up 2 bases and J gave up 0 bases; unmatched junction bases: 7. The CDR3 runs 17 residues. Germline V gene lookup returns CDR1 SGHTA and CDR2 FQGTGA. The CDR3 protein is CASSLDGTTLAKNIQYF. In nucleotides, the CDR3 is TGTGCCAGCAGCTTAGACGGGACTACCCTAGCCAAAAACATTCAGTACTTC. Full variable domain (remainder filled in from reference TRBV7-3 and TRBJ2-4): GAGVSQTPSNKVTEKGKYVELRCDPISGHTALYWYRQSLGQGPEFLIYFQGTGAADDSGLPNDRFFAVRPEGSVSTLKIQRTERGDSAVYLCASSLDGTTLAKNIQYFGAGTRLSVL.

This clone was seen a handful of times. V is TRBV5-6 and J is TRBJ2-3; 8 nucleotides align to TRBD1. The CDR3 length is 17 residues. Unmatched junction bases numbered 8, after V lost 2 bases and J lost 0 bases. Germline CDR1 SGHDT, CDR2 YYEEEE. In DNA form, the CDR3 reads TGTGCCAGCAGCTTAATGAACAGGGGGGAAAGCACAGATACGCAGTATTTT. Its protein is CASSLMNRGESTDTQYF.

This clone was counted a single time. The chain combines TRBV19 with TRBJ2-3; 7 bases align to TRBD1. The CDR3 runs 16 residues. CDR1 is LNHDA and CDR2 is SQIVND in the germline V gene (reference sequence). Trimming removed 5 bases from V and 2 bases from J; junction bases left unmatched: 10. The CDR3 nucleotides read TGTGCCAGTAGTCGACAGGGACGGTCCTACACAGATACGCAGTATTTT. It translates to CASSRQGRSYTDTQYF.

The rearrangement uses TRBV2 and TRBJ2-3; possible D gene TRBD1, 6 bases. The CDR3 length is 15 residues. V lost 3 bases and J lost 4, with 14 bases in between. The germline gives CDR1 SNHLY, CDR2 FYNNEI. The CDR3 is CASSEGRGRSDTQYF. CDR3 sequence (DNA): TGTGCCAGCAGTGAGGGCAGGGGTAGGTCAGATACGCAGTATTTT.

The CDR3 region is CASSKTGESWDTQYF. CDR3 bases: TGTGCCAGTAGCAAGACAGGGGAGTCGTGGGATACGCAGTATTTT. The rearrangement joins TRBV19 to TRBJ2-3; 8 bases map to TRBD1. The CDR3 contains 15 residues. Trimming at V came to 6 bases and at J to 6 bases, leaving 11 bases not matched to a gene. Germline V gives CDR1 LNHDA, CDR2 SQIVND (reference sequence). Full variable domain (rest looked up from reference TRBV19 and TRBJ2-3): DGGITQSPKYLFRKEGQNVTLSCEQNLNHDAMYWYRQDPGQGLRLIYYSQIVNDFQKGDIAEGYSVSREKKESFPLTVTSAQKNPTAFYLCASSKTGESWDTQYFGPGTRLTVL.

The gene calls are TRBV6-4 and TRBJ1-5; D unresolved. Germline-derived CDR1 and CDR2 are MRHNA and SNTAGT. This CDR3 is built from 17 residues. The V end lost 0 bases, the J end lost 2 bases, and 14 bases lay between the germline ends. In DNA, the CDR3 is TGTGCCAGCAGTGACTCCGGGAGGGTGAGGGGCAATCAGCCCCAGCATTTT. It translates to CASSDSGRVRGNQPQHF.

The chain is built from TRBV2 and TRBJ2-7; tentative D call: TRBD2 (5 bases). CDR3 length equals 14 residues. Looked up from germline, CDR1 is SNHLY and CDR2 is FYNNEI. Trimming left V 3 bases short and J 2 bases short, with 11 bases between. The CDR3 DNA sequence: TGTGCCAGCAGTGATCGGGCGGGTCCCTACGAGCAGTACTTC. This gives the protein CASSDRAGPYEQYF.

The rearrangement joins TRBV6-1 to TRBJ2-7; D is perhaps TRBD2 (5 bases). V shed 7 bases and J shed 2 bases, with 18 bases lying between them. CDR1 is MNHNS and CDR2 is SASEGT in the germline V gene. The CDR3 length is 15 residues. The chain's CDR3 is CASMERSRVAYEQYF. CDR3 in DNA: TGTGCCAGCATGGAGCGGAGTCGGGTGGCCTACGAGCAGTACTTC.

V gene TRBV30 combines with J gene TRBJ2-7, with TRBD1 as a possible D gene (5 bases). V lost 0 bases, J lost 4 bases, and 10 bases lay in between. Germline V gene sequence: CDR1 GTSNPN, CDR2 SVGIG (reference sequence). The CDR3 spans 13 residues. CDR3 protein: CAWSVQGTYEQYF. The CDR3 DNA follows: TGTGCCTGGAGTGTCCAGGGAACTTACGAGCAGTACTTC.

The chain employs TRBV28 and TRBJ2-7, with a possible D match to TRBD1 (6 bases). V was shortened by 3 bases and J by 0 bases, with 9 bases between the two germline ends. The CDR3 consists of 14 residues. Per the germline V gene, CDR1 is MDHEN and CDR2 is SYDVKM. The CDR3 nucleotides read TGTGCCAGCAGTTTCGTGGGGGCCTCCTACGAGCAGTACTTC. Protein product: CASSFVGASYEQYF.

The chain links TRBV5-1 to TRBJ2-1; D is unresolved. CDR3 size: 15 residues. The V end was cut by 4 bases, the J end by 0 bases, with 11 bases between. CDR1 is SGHRS and CDR2 is YFSETQ in the germline V gene. The CDR3: CASSTRLVSYNEQFF. The CDR3, as DNA: TGCGCCAGCAGCACTCGACTGGTCTCCTACAATGAGCAGTTCTTC. Filled out from reference TRBV5-1 and TRBJ2-1, the complete variable domain reads KAGVTQTPRYLIKTRGQQVTLSCSPISGHRSVSWYQQTPGQGLQFLFEYFSETQRNKGNFPGRFSGRQFSNSRSEMNVSTLELGDSALYLCASSTRLVSYNEQFFGPGTRLTVL.

The V gene is TRBV30, the J gene TRBJ2-3, with 16 nucleotides matching TRBD2. J lost 6 bases, V lost 4 bases, and 7 bases had no gene match. Germline CDR1 and CDR2: GTSNPN and SVGIG (reference sequence). The CDR3 is made up of 16 amino acids. For the CDR3, the DNA is TGTGCCTGGACTCGGGGACTAGCGGGAGGGTCGGATACGCAGTATTTT. This gives the protein CAWTRGLAGGSDTQYF.

The chain is built from TRBV30 and TRBJ2-7, with TRBD2 matching over 8 bases. CDR1 and CDR2 from the germline V gene are GTSNPN and SVGIG (reference sequence). There are 12 residues in the CDR3. V shed 5 bases, J shed 6 bases, and the junction held 6 bases outside the gene matches. The CDR3 region has the DNA TGTGCCTGGGGCACAGCGGGGGTCGAGCAGTACTTC. This gives the protein CAWGTAGVEQYF.

The rearrangement links TRBV6-5 to TRBJ2-7; TRBD1 might be the D (6 bases). CDR3 length: 11 residues. Germline V gene sequence: CDR1 MNHEY, CDR2 SVGAGI. Deletions cut 6 bases from V and 12 bases from J, with 15 bases between. This chain's CDR3 is CASSEGETTYF. CDR3 bases: TGTGCCAGCAGCGAGGGGGAGACTACGTACTTC.

The gene calls are TRBV27 and TRBJ2-1, with 10 bases aligning to TRBD2. This CDR3 has 18 residues. V was pared by 5 bases and J by 5 bases, with 15 bases of the junction left unmatched. Germline CDR1 reads MNHEY; CDR2 reads SMNVEV (reference sequence). The CDR3 here is CASSPRTSGGTPNNEQFF. In nucleotides, the CDR3 is TGTGCCAGCAGTCCCCGGACTAGCGGAGGGACCCCGAACAATGAGCAGTTCTTC.

The chain recombines TRBV5-1 with TRBJ1-4; D uncertain. Trimming removed 0 bases at V and 7 bases at J, with 10 bases between. The CDR3 consists of 14 residues. Germline V CDR1 and CDR2: SGHRS, YFSETQ. CDR3 region: CASSLGGWSEKLFF. Written as DNA, the CDR3 is TGCGCCAGCAGCTTGGGAGGGTGGAGTGAAAAACTGTTTTTT.

The chain joins TRBV28 to TRBJ1-2; D call uncertain. In germline, CDR1 is MDHEN, CDR2 SYDVKM. With 7 bases removed from V and 4 bases from J, the gap between germline ends came to 16 bases. The CDR3 is made up of 14 amino acids. The DNA for the CDR3 is TGTGCCAGCACCACCTCCAGTCCCCTCTATGGCTACACCTTC. Amino acid sequence: CASTTSSPLYGYTF.

This clone was picked up one time. The rearrangement uses TRBV5-4 and TRBJ2-3, with D possibly being TRBD1 (5 bases). V was cut by 4 bases and J by 4 bases, with 13 bases left in between. The CDR3 totals 14 residues. The V gene's germline CDR1 is SGHNT and CDR2 YYREEE (reference sequence). The DNA for the CDR3 is TGTGCCAGCAGCCTGCCAGGGAAGGCAGATACGCAGTATTTT. This encodes CASSLPGKADTQYF.

The chain recombines TRBV29-1 with TRBJ1-2; D is unresolved. V lost 4 bases, J lost 8 bases, and 8 bases lay in between. Looked up from germline, CDR1 is SQVTM and CDR2 is ANQGSEA. The CDR3 totals 10 residues. CDR3 nucleotides: TGCAGCGTTGTAGGCGGCGGCTACACCTTC. This codes for CSVVGGGYTF.

The chain recombines TRBV7-9 with TRBJ2-5; 9 bases are shared with TRBD2. The germline CDR1 and CDR2 sequences are SEHNR and FQNEAQ (reference sequence). The length of the CDR3 is 19 residues. J was trimmed by 3 bases and V by 0 bases; bases with no gene match: 14. CDR3 protein: CASSLATSGPYGWEETQYF. DNA for the CDR3: TGTGCCAGCAGCTTAGCTACTAGCGGGCCCTATGGGTGGGAAGAGACCCAGTACTTC.

The V gene is TRBV7-9, the J gene TRBJ1-2, with D possibly TRBD1 on 6 matching bases. The CDR3 runs to 12 residues. Trimming stripped 9 bases from V and 7 bases from J, with 15 bases between. Per the germline V gene, CDR1 is SEHNR and CDR2 is FQNEAQ (reference sequence). The CDR3 loop reads CASSTGNSGYTF. The DNA for the CDR3 is TGTGCCAGTAGTACAGGGAACAGTGGCTACACCTTC.

Details on this clone: The DNA is omitted, as the CDR3 cannot be located on it reliably, and the CDR3 follows TCRdb's listing. The CDR3 here is CASSVGAGTSDHPEYF. V gene TRBV9 combines with J gene TRBJ2-7; whether TRBD2, the table's D call, matches the DNA was not checked. The CDR3 extends over 16 residues, inclusive of both ends. Germline V CDR1 and CDR2: SGDLS, YYNGEE.

This chain uses TRBV5-4 with TRBJ2-7; the match to TRBD2 covers 8 bases. Germline V CDR1 and CDR2: SGHNT, YYREEE (reference sequence). The CDR3 extends over 15 amino acids. V was pared by 0 bases and J by 3 bases, with 5 bases of the junction left unmatched. Written as DNA, the CDR3 is TGTGCCAGCAGCTTGGAGGCTAGCGGGCACTACGAGCAGTACTTC. Translation: CASSLEASGHYEQYF.